The 30 T cell receptor beta chains reported below all come from one sample, sequenced in a study of T cell clones after liver transplantation. Here immunoSEQ multiplex PCR was the method, and the copy in TCRdb shows in-frame clones only, minus some. The sample includes 65,000 to 90,000 clones, roughly 90% of them seen just once. The sample here was CD4+ T cells from blood, taken before liver transplant. Receptor source: a human donor who received a liver transplant.

This clone has just one count. This chain uses TRBV4-1 with TRBJ2-3; 7 bases are a match to TRBD1. The CDR3 has 16 residues. Germline V lookup: CDR1 MGHRA, CDR2 YSYEKL. Germline trimming cut 1 base from V and 2 bases from J; bases unmatched to any gene: 6. The CDR3 bases are TGCGCCAGCAGCCAAGTGGGGACAGATATCACAGATACGCAGTATTTT. This codes for CASSQVGTDITDTQYF.

The rearrangement links TRBV12-5 to TRBJ1-2; 7 bases are a match to TRBD1. This CDR3 has 14 residues. Trimming at V came to 4 bases and at J to 3 bases, leaving 5 bases not matched to a gene. Germline-derived CDR1 and CDR2 are LGHNT and FRNRAP. The CDR3 DNA reads as TGTGCTAGTGGTTCCATCGACAGGGACTATGGCTACACCTTC. This gives the protein CASGSIDRDYGYTF.

The chain carries TRBV5-6 and TRBJ1-5, with a weak D call TRBD1 (5 bases). V lost 4 bases and J 2 bases, leaving 13 bases between the germline ends. Germline CDR1 reads SGHDT; CDR2 reads YYEEEE. This CDR3 is built from 15 residues. The CDR3 sequence: CASSLLGGGNQPQHF. CDR3 in DNA: TGTGCCAGCAGCCTTCTGGGGGGAGGCAATCAGCCCCAGCATTTT.

CDR3 nucleotides: TGTGCCAGCAGCACGCCCGCGGGAGGCGGGGATGAGCAGTTCTTC. Protein product: CASSTPAGGGDEQFF. This sequence joins TRBV5-5 and TRBJ2-1, with TRBD2 identical over 8 bases. This CDR3 is built from 15 residues. CDR1 SGHKS and CDR2 YYEKEE come from the germline V gene (reference sequence). V was pared by 4 bases and J by 8 bases, with 11 bases of the junction left unmatched.

The count of this clone is one. The V gene is TRBV5-8, the J gene TRBJ2-3; TRBD1 matches 9 bases. CDR3 length: 20 residues. The germline gives CDR1 SGHTS, CDR2 YDEGEE. V shed 4 bases, J shed 2 bases, and the junction held 20 bases outside the gene matches. The CDR3 DNA sequence: TGTGCCAGCAGCGACGCCCGGGACAGGGTTTCGTCGCGCCACACAGATACGCAGTATTTT. Protein sequence: CASSDARDRVSSRHTDTQYF.

The chain employs TRBV9 and TRBJ1-1; D ambiguous. CDR1 is SGDLS and CDR2 is YYNGEE in the germline V gene. Trimming stripped 1 base from V and 5 bases from J, with 9 bases between. This CDR3 has 13 residues. The CDR3 loop reads CASSVLVGTEAFF. The CDR3 nucleotides are TGTGCCAGCAGCGTATTGGTGGGGACTGAAGCTTTCTTT.

V is TRBV5-6 and J is TRBJ1-1, with D unclear. Trimming removed 4 bases from V and 1 base from J, with 17 bases in between. This CDR3 is built from 16 residues. Germline CDR1 SGHDT, CDR2 YYEEEE. CDR3 sequence: CASSQMGVGSNTEAFF. The CDR3 region has the DNA TGTGCCAGCAGCCAAATGGGAGTAGGGTCGAACACTGAAGCTTTCTTT.

This chain connects TRBV6-6 to TRBJ1-5, with D possibly matching TRBD1 (6 bases). Germline CDR1 reads MNHNY; CDR2 reads SVGAGI (reference sequence). This CDR3 is built from 15 residues. Trimming removed 5 bases at V and 2 bases at J, with 13 bases between. CDR3 region: CASSRTGNGNQPQHF. The CDR3 DNA reads as TGTGCCAGCAGTCGAACAGGGAATGGCAATCAGCCCCAGCATTTT.

V gene TRBV9 combines with J gene TRBJ1-4; TRBD1 is a possible D gene (6 bases). Trimming pared 2 bases from V and 5 bases from J, leaving 13 bases between. CDR1 is SGDLS and CDR2 is YYNGEE in the germline V gene. The CDR3 length is 15 residues. The CDR3 coding sequence is TGTGCCAGCAGCGTTACCGGGACAATAAATGAAAAACTGTTTTTT. Amino acids: CASSVTGTINEKLFF.

The J gene is TRBJ2-5, the V gene TRBV7-9; the D is unclear. CDR1 and CDR2 (germline): SEHNR, FQNEAQ (reference sequence). V lost 1 base and J 7 bases, leaving 7 bases between the germline ends. There are 12 residues in the CDR3. The CDR3 loop reads CASSLDLVTQYF. The CDR3 coding sequence is TGTGCCAGCAGCTTAGATTTGGTGACCCAGTACTTC. Full variable domain (rest looked up from reference TRBV7-9 and TRBJ2-5): DTGVSQNPRHKITKRGQNVTFRCDPISEHNRLYWYRQTLGQGPEFLTYFQNEAQLEKSRLLSDRFSAERPKGSFSTLEIQRTEQGDSAMYLCASSLDLVTQYFGPGTRLLVL.

This clone appeared a single time. The V and J genes are TRBV9 and TRBJ2-1, with D perhaps TRBD2 (6 bases). V lost 0 bases and J lost 4, with 14 bases in between. The CDR3 has 16 residues. The germline V gene encodes CDR1 SGDLS and CDR2 YYNGEE. CDR3 coding DNA: TGTGCCAGCAGCGTAGAGAGGTTAGCGGTATACAATGAGCAGTTCTTC. It encodes CASSVERLAVYNEQFF.

V and J are TRBV6-1 and TRBJ1-5; TRBD1 aligns across 9 bases. Germline CDR1 and CDR2: MNHNS and SASEGT. The CDR3 spans 14 residues. V trimming: 5 bases; J trimming: 9 bases; junction bases outside the gene matches: 8. The CDR3 DNA reads as TGTGCCAGCAGTCCGGGACAGGGTTTCTCGCCCCAGCATTTT. It yields the protein CASSPGQGFSPQHF.

CDR3 protein: CASSKQGTGLYEQYF. The DNA of the CDR3 is TGCGCCAGCAGCAAACAGGGGACGGGGCTCTACGAGCAGTACTTC. The chain employs TRBV5-1 and TRBJ2-7; 7 bases match TRBD1. Germline V lookup: CDR1 SGHRS, CDR2 YFSETQ. The V segment lost 4 bases and the J segment 3 bases; nucleotides outside the gene matches: 10. The CDR3 has 15 amino acids.

This clone was counted once. The J gene is TRBJ2-1, the V gene TRBV6-5; D perhaps matches TRBD2 (5 bases). Trimming stripped 6 bases from V and 0 bases from J, with 9 bases between. The CDR3 runs 14 residues. Germline V gene data show CDR1 as MNHEY and CDR2 as SVGAGI. Here the CDR3 reads CASSNRGSYNEQFF. The CDR3 DNA reads as TGTGCCAGCAGCAATCGGGGCTCCTACAATGAGCAGTTCTTC.

The chain couples TRBV19 to TRBJ1-2; D is perhaps TRBD1 (5 bases). The CDR3 runs 15 residues. V dropped 8 bases and J dropped 2 bases, with 18 bases sitting between them. Germline CDR1 is LNHDA and CDR2 is SQIVND (reference sequence). The CDR3 region is CASLSGGPQNYGYTF. The CDR3 DNA reads as TGTGCCAGTCTAAGCGGGGGTCCTCAAAACTATGGCTACACCTTC.

The rearrangement joins TRBV2 to TRBJ2-5, with 8 bases that match TRBD1. CDR1 and CDR2 (germline): SNHLY, FYNNEI. The CDR3 covers 13 residues. Unmatched junction bases numbered 4, after V lost 7 bases and J lost 3 bases. CDR3 residues: CASNEDREETQYF. The CDR3 DNA reads as TGTGCCAGCAACGAGGACAGGGAAGAGACCCAGTACTTC.

The chain is built from TRBV9 and TRBJ2-3; D uncertain. From germline, CDR1 is SGDLS and CDR2 YYNGEE. CDR3 length equals 14 residues. V was shortened by 0 bases and J by 6 bases, with 11 bases between the two germline ends. The CDR3 protein is CASSVGPSRDTQYF. CDR3 nucleotide sequence: TGTGCCAGCAGCGTAGGACCCTCCAGGGATACGCAGTATTTT.

The rearrangement links TRBV27 to TRBJ1-2; unclear D gene. This CDR3 region has 12 residues. CDR1 and CDR2 (germline): MNHEY, SMNVEV (reference sequence). V lost 5 bases to trimming and J lost 8 bases, with 12 bases between them. The CDR3 sequence: CASSPLVGGYTF. The CDR3 nucleotides read TGTGCCAGCAGTCCCCTGGTCGGCGGCTACACCTTC.

V gene TRBV6-5 combines with J gene TRBJ1-2; 7 bases map to TRBD1. The CDR3 has 15 residues. The V and J ends lost 5 bases and 2 bases, in that order; junction bases with no gene match: 8. The V gene's germline CDR1 is MNHEY and CDR2 SVGAGI. The CDR3 region is CASSKTGKLNYGYTF. CDR3 DNA: TGTGCCAGCAGTAAGACAGGGAAGTTGAACTATGGCTACACCTTC.

This clone was observed a few times. The chain recombines TRBV5-8 with TRBJ1-2; a possible D gene is TRBD1 (6 bases). Germline values: CDR1 SGHTS, CDR2 YDEGEE. CDR3 size: 16 residues. Trimming stripped 6 bases from V and 2 bases from J, with 20 bases between. The CDR3 region has the DNA TGTGCCAGCACCCGAGAAGCGGGACACAAAAACTATGGCTACACCTTC. It specifies CASTREAGHKNYGYTF.

The chain carries TRBV7-2 and TRBJ2-7, with D unresolved. Germline CDR1 SGHTA, CDR2 FQGNSA. CDR3 length: 15 amino acids. Trimming took off 1 base at V and 3 bases at J, with 13 bases between the two ends. The CDR3 sequence is CASSLGPPTVYEQYF. The CDR3 DNA follows: TGTGCCAGCAGCTTAGGGCCACCAACGGTCTACGAGCAGTACTTC.

This clone turned up a few times. This rearrangement joins TRBV6-1 to TRBJ1-2; D call uncertain. This CDR3 region has 15 residues. Germline-derived CDR1 and CDR2 are MNHNS and SASEGT. The V end was cut by 0 bases, the J end by 2 bases, with 10 bases between. The CDR3, as DNA: TGTGCCAGCAGTGAAGCAGTGACTTACAACTATGGCTACACCTTC. It translates to CASSEAVTYNYGYTF.

The rearrangement joins TRBV6-1 to TRBJ2-7; a weak D match, TRBD2 (6 bases). This CDR3 spans 12 amino acids. Germline V gene data show CDR1 as MNHNS and CDR2 as SASEGT. Trimming took 4 bases from V and 7 from J, leaving 11 bases between them. CDR3 amino acids: CASSGVGGEQYF. The CDR3 DNA reads as TGTGCCAGCAGTGGGGTGGGGGGAGAGCAGTACTTC.

The chain carries TRBV21-1 and TRBJ2-7; TRBD1, the D gene given by the table, was not confirmed from the DNA. TRBV21-1 is a listed pseudogene. The CDR3 is 15 residues long. The CDR3 protein is CASNRPGQFTYEQYF. CDR3 sequence (DNA): TGTGCCAGCAATCGACCGGGACAGTTTACCTACGAGCAGTACTTC.

The V gene is TRBV6-5, the J gene TRBJ2-4, with TRBD1 matching over 8 bases. The CDR3 runs to 15 residues. J lost 8 bases, V lost 0 bases, and 6 bases had no gene match. CDR1 and CDR2 (germline): MNHEY, SVGAGI. The CDR3 here is CASSYSNDRGYIQYF. Written as DNA, the CDR3 is TGTGCCAGCAGTTACTCGAATGACAGGGGATACATTCAGTACTTC.

The chain carries TRBV7-2 and TRBJ2-7, with D tentatively TRBD1 (5 bases). Germline V CDR1 and CDR2: SGHTA, FQGNSA. V gave up 6 bases and J gave up 3 bases, with 6 bases separating them. This CDR3 has 11 residues. The CDR3 region has the DNA TGTGCCAGCAGGGGGCTCTACGAGCAGTACTTC. It encodes CASRGLYEQYF.

The chain couples TRBV4-2 to TRBJ1-6; D unresolved. V was clipped by 6 bases and J by 5 bases, with 17 bases between them. Germline V CDR1 and CDR2: LGHNA, YNFKEQ. The CDR3 has 16 amino acids. The CDR3 nucleotides read TGTGCCAGCAGTTTAGGGCGGTCGGCGAATAATTCACCCCTCCACTTT. Protein product: CASSLGRSANNSPLHF.

On this clone itself: The junction shows a germline mismatch at one end, possibly a read error. The sample holds other DNA sequences that translate to the same CDR3. The chain recombines TRBV4-2 with TRBJ1-5, with TRBD1 identical over 7 bases. Germline values: CDR1 LGHNA, CDR2 YNFKEQ. The CDR3 is made up of 15 amino acids. The CDR3 loop is CASSQGGTAHQPQHF. The DNA of the CDR3 is TGTGCCAGCAGCCAAGGTGGGACAGCTCATCAGCCCCAACATTTT.

The chain has TRBV5-4 and TRBJ1-3; no definite D call. V lost 4 bases and J lost 0, with 5 bases in between. The CDR3 is 13 amino acids. Per the germline V gene, CDR1 is SGHNT and CDR2 is YYREEE (reference sequence). In nucleotides, the CDR3 is TGTGCCAGCAGCGCCTTCTCTGGAAACACCATATATTTT. Amino acid sequence: CASSAFSGNTIYF.

This clone was seen once. The chain uses TRBV9 and TRBJ2-7; TRBD2 is a possible D gene (5 bases). Germline loops: CDR1 SGDLS, CDR2 YYNGEE. The CDR3 totals 14 residues. V was shortened by 0 bases and J by 2 bases, with 9 bases between the two germline ends. CDR3 region: CASSVGTPPYEQYF. The CDR3 DNA reads TGTGCCAGCAGCGTAGGGACTCCCCCCTACGAGCAGTACTTC. The variable domain in full, completed from reference TRBV9 and TRBJ2-7, reads DSGVTQTPKHLITATGQRVTLRCSPRSGDLSVYWYQQSLDQGLQFLIQYYNGEERAKGNILERFSAQQFPDLHSELNLSSLELGDSALYFCASSVGTPPYEQYFGPGTRLTVT.